Reported below is one TCR beta chain. The antigen is unknown. The CDR3 has 15 amino acids. Germline V gene sequence: CDR1 SGHNT, CDR2 YYREEE (reference sequence). Trimming shortened V by 5 bases and J by 8 bases, and 19 bases separated the two germline ends. Each CDR3 protein is one row after TCRdb ran MiXCR on the 5' RACE reads. The sample includes some 500,000 distinct CDR3 sequences, approximately 14% of them seen just once. This sample is drawn from a study of identical twins. General study points: Out-of-frame beta sequences exhibited a weaker degree of excess twin sharing.

This same sample was also part of a study on yellow fever vaccine responses in identical twins. That report notes: Among the twins, the vaccine T cell response reportedly seemed partly convergent and partly personalized.

The TCR sequence derives from a woman younger than 35 in good health. The gene calls are TRBV5-4 and TRBJ1-4, with a weak D call TRBD1 (5 bases). Sequencing used CD4+ T cells sorted from blood. The CDR3 region is CASRAASGTQEKLFF. In DNA, the CDR3 is TGTGCCAGCAGAGCCGCTTCCGGGACCCAGGAAAAACTGTTTTTT.